Listed here is a single T cell receptor (beta chain). As yet, its antigen is unknown. This sample is part of a study of cytomegalovirus exposure and HLA in healthy donors. Study information: A prior analysis found about 110 million unique TCR beta sequences from 170 million or so T cells. The early release's HLA-typed donors yielded 65 million to 85 million unique TCRs.

Points from the study as a whole: It is likely that the observed cluster of highly shared sequence variants was a sequencing artifact.

Per the germline V gene, CDR1 is MNHNS and CDR2 is SASEGT. The CDR3 totals 17 residues. V was pared by 0 bases and J by 4 bases, with 15 bases between. Primers included in the PCR were 60 Vbeta and 13 Jbeta primers. The protocol was immunoSEQ multiplex PCR, while the TCRdb copy is restricted to in-frame clones and leaves out a portion. The sample comprises 95,000 to 150,000 clones, around 80% of which are singletons, and around 3.6% rests with the top ten. The sequence was obtained from a man aged 25-40 years in good health and CMV-seronegative. Sequencing used PBMCs. The chain employs TRBV6-1 and TRBJ2-2; possible D gene TRBD2, 7 bases. CDR3 protein: CASSEAGGGVATGELFF. The CDR3 coding sequence is TGTGCCAGCAGTGAAGCAGGAGGGGGGGTGGCCACCGGGGAGCTGTTTTTT.